This TCR beta chain was recorded in a study of blood T cell repertoires in COVID-19. The overall study: Sites across the United States, Italy and Spain contributed samples from acute and convalescent COVID-19. Sources were T cells, B-cell-depleted T cells, or PBMCs; the material itself was cDNA or gDNA.

Germline CDR1 is SGHTA and CDR2 is FQGNSA. J lost 8 bases, V lost 5 bases, and 9 bases had no gene match. The CDR3 is made up of 14 amino acids. Assay: immunoSEQ multiplex PCR; the TCRdb copy retains only in-frame clones and omits some. The repertoire has tens of thousands of clones, around 90% of them found once; the top ten carry more than 3.5%. Sequenced material: peripheral blood. The clonotype originates from an elderly woman with active or convalescent COVID-19. The chain has TRBV7-2 and TRBJ1-5, with 7 bases that match TRBD1. The CDR3 DNA reads as TGTGCCAGCAGCGACCCGACAGGGTCAAAGCCCCAGCATTTT. This codes for CASSDPTGSKPQHF.